These 9 T cell receptor beta chains share one sample of origin, sequenced in a study of blood T cell repertoires in COVID-19. The table came from immunoSEQ multiplex PCR; TCRdb's copy has only in-frame clones and leaves some out. The sample has about 150,000 clones, about 83% seen once. The source material was peripheral blood. These receptors originate from a woman between 55 and 75 years old with COVID-19, enrolled during active disease.

This clone appeared once. The V and J genes are TRBV7-2 and TRBJ1-2; 8 bases match TRBD1. Germline values: CDR1 SGHTA, CDR2 FQGNSA. There are 16 residues in the CDR3. Trimming removed 4 bases from V and 5 bases from J; junction bases left unmatched: 12. CDR3 nucleotide sequence: TGTGCCAGCAGCTCCTCACCGGGACAGGCTCTTTATGGCTACACCTTC. Translation: CASSSSPGQALYGYTF. Combining the CDR3 with reference TRBV7-2 and TRBJ1-2 gives the whole variable domain GAGVSQSPSNKVTEKGKDVELRCDPISGHTALYWYRQSLGQGLEFLIYFQGNSAPDKSGLPSDRFSAERTGGSVSTLTIQRTQQEDSAVYLCASSSSPGQALYGYTFGSGTRLTVV.

This clone was counted a few times. This rearrangement joins TRBV28 to TRBJ2-3; 8 bases fit TRBD2. Germline-derived CDR1 and CDR2 are MDHEN and SYDVKM. CDR3 length: 15 residues. V lost 5 bases to trimming and J lost 6 bases; unmatched junction nucleotides: 10. CDR3 sequence (DNA): TGTGCCAGCAGTCCCCGACTAGCGTCAGGGGATACGCAGTATTTT. Protein sequence: CASSPRLASGDTQYF.

The CDR3 loop reads CASSYSKGGSQPQHF. In nucleotides, the CDR3 is TGTGCCAGCAGTTACTCGAAAGGGGGCAGTCAGCCCCAGCATTTT. The chain links TRBV6-6 to TRBJ1-5; 7 bases map to TRBD1. V lost 0 bases to trimming and J lost 6 bases; unmatched junction nucleotides: 5. The CDR3 spans 15 residues. The germline CDR1 and CDR2 sequences are MNHNY and SVGAGI (reference sequence).

Concerning this clone itself: A junction boundary mismatches the germline segment, possibly from a read error. The rearrangement uses TRBV3-1 (or the pseudogene TRBV3-2) and TRBJ2-1; TRBD2 aligns across 7 bases. CDR1 and CDR2 from the germline V gene are LGHDT and YNNKEL (reference sequence). This CDR3 is 14 amino acids long. The DNA of the CDR3 is TGTGCCAGCACCCAACGTTCGGCGGGAGATGAGCAGTTCTTC. Residues: CASTQRSAGDEQFF.

This chain links TRBV5-6 with TRBJ2-1; 7 positions agree with TRBD1. CDR3 size: 15 residues. V shed 4 bases, J shed 1 base, and the junction held 5 bases outside the gene matches. Per germline, CDR1 SGHDT and CDR2 YYEEEE. The CDR3 sequence: CASSPDRPSYNEQFF. The CDR3, as DNA: TGTGCCAGCAGCCCGGACAGGCCTTCCTACAATGAGCAGTTCTTC.

The CDR3 nucleotides read TGTGCCACCAATGGACAGGGGGCGACCGGGGAGCTGTTTTTT. Protein: CATNGQGATGELFF. This sequence joins TRBV19 and TRBJ2-2, with TRBD1 identical over 11 bases. The V and J ends lost 10 bases and 5 bases, in that order; junction bases with no gene match: 6. This CDR3 comprises 14 residues. CDR1 and CDR2 from the germline V gene are LNHDA and SQIVND (reference sequence).

The rearrangement joins TRBV15 to TRBJ1-2, with D maybe TRBD1 (6 bases). V lost 3 bases, J lost 4 bases, and 18 bases lay in between. Germline CDR1 is LNHNV and CDR2 is YYDKDF (reference sequence). The CDR3 is 16 amino acids. CDR3 sequence: CATSRGGGLIGYGYTF. The CDR3 DNA follows: TGTGCCACCAGCAGGGGAGGGGGGCTTATCGGCTATGGCTACACCTTC. Using reference TRBV15 and TRBJ1-2 for the parts outside the CDR3, the full variable domain is DAMVIQNPRYQVTQFGKPVTLSCSQTLNHNVMYWYQQKSSQAPKLLFHYYDKDFNNEADTPDNFQSRRPNTSFCFLDIRSPGLGDTAMYLCATSRGGGLIGYGYTFGSGTRLTVV.

As concerns this clone: Other DNA sequences in the sample encode the same CDR3. The chain joins TRBV18 to TRBJ1-4; D is unclear. The germline V gene encodes CDR1 KGHSH and CDR2 LQKENI. The CDR3 loop spans 14 amino acids. V was clipped by 3 bases and J by 2 bases, with 7 bases between them. For the CDR3, the DNA is TGTGCCAGCTCACCGAGGGCTACTAATGAAAAACTGTTTTTT. Amino acids: CASSPRATNEKLFF.

The chain is built from TRBV27 and TRBJ2-1; possible D gene TRBD1, 5 bases. Per germline, CDR1 MNHEY and CDR2 SMNVEV (reference sequence). V lost 3 bases to trimming and J lost 9 bases, with 15 bases between them. The CDR3 contains 14 residues. The CDR3 spells CASSFIGSQGEQFF. The CDR3, as DNA: TGTGCCAGCAGTTTTATAGGATCTCAGGGTGAGCAGTTCTTC.